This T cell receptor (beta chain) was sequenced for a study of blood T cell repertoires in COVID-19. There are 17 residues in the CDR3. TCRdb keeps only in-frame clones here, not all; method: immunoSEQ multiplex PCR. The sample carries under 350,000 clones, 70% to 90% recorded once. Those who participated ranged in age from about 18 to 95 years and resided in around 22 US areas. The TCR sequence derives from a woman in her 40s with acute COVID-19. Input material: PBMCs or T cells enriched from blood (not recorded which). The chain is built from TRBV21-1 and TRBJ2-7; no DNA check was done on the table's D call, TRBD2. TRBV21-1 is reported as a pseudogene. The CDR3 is CASSKSGKTSDSYEQYF. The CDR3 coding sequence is TGTGCCAGCAGCAAAAGTGGGAAGACTAGCGACTCCTACGAGCAGTACTTC.